The entry that follows covers one T cell receptor beta chain sequence. What it recognizes is unknown. These data originate in a study of cytomegalovirus exposure and HLA in healthy donors. Study as a whole: In terms of ancestry, the Caucasian-associated cluster contained 75% to 85% of the approximately 400 genotyped donors. Broader study findings: Judged likely to be a sequencing artifact was a cluster of highly shared sequence variants. Follow-up analysis found HLA locus-dependent TCR association rates, highest for DRB1 and lowest for HLA-C. Cytomegalovirus-associated status was assigned to 150 or so TCR beta chains.

Germline assignment: CDR1 LGHNA and CDR2 YNFKEQ. Trimming removed 0 bases at V and 0 bases at J, with 7 bases between. There are 15 residues in the CDR3. 60 Vbeta and 13 Jbeta primers were used in PCR. Repertoires were generated with immunoSEQ multiplex PCR, while TCRdb's copy carries only in-frame clones and drops some. In the table there are about 82,000 clones, roughly 84% of which are singletons. The sample was PBMCs. V usage is TRBV4-2 and J usage is TRBJ2-3; no reliable D call. The sequence derives from an older man in good health and CMV-seropositive. The CDR3: CASSQDRGSTDTQYF. The CDR3, as DNA: TGTGCCAGCAGCCAAGATCGCGGCAGCACAGATACGCAGTATTTT.